This T cell receptor (beta chain) was sequenced for a study of OX40 agonist ivuxolimab in advanced cancers. This table comes from immunoSEQ multiplex PCR, and its TCRdb copy is limited to in-frame clones, with some not included. The sample carries 25,000 to 40,000 clones, 82% recorded once. Source: CD4+ or CD8+ T cells sorted from blood, taken in a trial of the OX40 agonist ivuxolimab. The source of this sequence is an adult with an advanced solid tumor such as melanoma, head and neck, liver or kidney cancer.

CDR3 loop: CAWSVRPMHPTGELFF. For the CDR3, the DNA is TGTGCCTGGAGTGTACGCCCCATGCATCCCACCGGGGAGCTGTTTTTT. The chain has TRBV30 and TRBJ2-2; D is uncertain. In germline, CDR1 is GTSNPN, CDR2 SVGIG (reference sequence). Trimming took off 0 bases at V and 4 bases at J, with 15 bases between the two ends. The length of the CDR3 is 16 residues.